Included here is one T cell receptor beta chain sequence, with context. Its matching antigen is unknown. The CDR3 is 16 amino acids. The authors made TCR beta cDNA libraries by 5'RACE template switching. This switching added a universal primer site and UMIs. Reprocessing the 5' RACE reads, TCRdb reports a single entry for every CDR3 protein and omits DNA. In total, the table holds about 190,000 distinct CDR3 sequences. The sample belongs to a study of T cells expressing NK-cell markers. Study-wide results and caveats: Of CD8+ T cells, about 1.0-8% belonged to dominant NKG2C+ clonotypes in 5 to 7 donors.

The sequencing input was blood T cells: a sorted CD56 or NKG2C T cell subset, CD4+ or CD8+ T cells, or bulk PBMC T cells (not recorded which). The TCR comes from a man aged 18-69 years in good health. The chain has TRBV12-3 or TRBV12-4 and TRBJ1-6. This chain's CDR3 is CANATSGARLGSPLHF.